These 32 T cell receptor beta chains were sequenced from one sample in a study of T-cell memory formation after mild COVID-19. A single record per CDR3 protein comes from TCRdb applying MiXCR to the 5' RACE reads. Altogether around 370,000 distinct CDR3 sequences are present, about 21% being singletons, with the ten largest covering around 12%. The material sequenced was PBMCs or a T cell subset sorted from them (not recorded which). Receptors were obtained from an adult woman who had mild COVID-19 (a few samples of this study predate the infection). Cell type and time point are not known.

The table lists this clonotype with a few counts. This chain joins TRBV18 and TRBJ2-6, with D perhaps matching TRBD1 (5 bases). CDR1 is KGHSH, CDR2 LQKENI, per germline. Trimming took 0 bases from V and 2 from J, leaving 8 bases between them. CDR3 size: 16 residues. CDR3 sequence reads: CASSPPIRAGANVLTF. CDR3 bases: TGTGCCAGCTCACCACCGATCAGGGCTGGGGCCAACGTCCTGACTTTC. Full variable domain (rest looked up from reference TRBV18 and TRBJ2-6): NAGVMQNPRHLVRRRGQEARLRCSPMKGHSHVYWYRQLPEEGLKFMVYLQKENIIDESGMPKERFSAEFPKEGPSILRIQQVVRGDSAAYFCASSPPIRAGANVLTFGAGSRLTVL.

The J gene is TRBJ1-2, the V gene TRBV5-6, with D uncertain. CDR3 length equals 14 residues. The V gene's germline CDR1 is SGHDT and CDR2 YYEEEE. The germline V and J ends were trimmed by 4 bases and 2 bases, with 12 bases remaining between them. DNA for the CDR3: TGTGCCAGCAGCCTAATGGCCGGAAACTATGGCTACACCTTC. Residues: CASSLMAGNYGYTF.

The chain employs TRBV7-3 and TRBJ2-5, with D perhaps TRBD1 or TRBD2 (5 bases each). Trimming took off 5 bases at V and 4 bases at J, with 14 bases between the two ends. CDR1 is SGHTA and CDR2 is FQGTGA in the germline V gene. The CDR3 runs to 14 residues. Here the CDR3 DNA reads TGTGCCAGCAGCCGGGGCCTAGAGGGAGAGACCCAGTACTTC. This encodes CASSRGLEGETQYF.

This chain links TRBV29-1 with TRBJ2-1, with D possibly being TRBD2 (6 bases). With 1 base removed from V and 1 base from J, the gap between germline ends came to 17 bases. Germline lookup yields CDR1 SQVTM and CDR2 ANQGSEA. CDR3 length equals 17 residues. CDR3 sequence reads: CSVEAYGAGYSYNEQFF. The CDR3 DNA reads as TGCAGCGTTGAAGCGTATGGGGCGGGGTATTCCTACAATGAGCAGTTCTTC.

The J gene is TRBJ1-2, the V gene TRBV29-1; a weak D match, TRBD1 (5 bases). CDR1 SQVTM and CDR2 ANQGSEA come from the germline V gene. The CDR3 is 11 amino acids. Trimming took 7 bases from V and 4 from J, leaving 10 bases between them. CDR3 nucleotide sequence: TGCAGCGCTGGGGACCCCTATGGCTACACCTTC. It encodes CSAGDPYGYTF.

This clonotype was counted ten times or more. The genes are TRBV18 and TRBJ2-3; D is undetermined. This CDR3 contains 13 residues. Germline-derived CDR1 and CDR2 are KGHSH and LQKENI. Deletions cut 0 bases from V and 1 base from J, with 2 bases between. The CDR3 region has the DNA TGTGCCAGCTCACCACCGCGCACAGATACGCAGTATTTT. Its protein is CASSPPRTDTQYF.

In this sample, this clonotype turned up a few times. V usage is TRBV19 and J usage is TRBJ2-1; no reliable D call. Trimming cost V 4 bases and J 5 bases, with 9 bases left between them. The CDR3 loop spans 13 amino acids. The V gene's germline CDR1 is LNHDA and CDR2 SQIVND (reference sequence). The CDR3 sequence is CASSTRAHNEQFF. CDR3 coding DNA: TGTGCCAGTAGTACCCGGGCGCACAATGAGCAGTTCTTC.

This clonotype was counted at least ten times. The chain recombines TRBV5-1 with TRBJ1-2; 7 nucleotides align to TRBD1. This CDR3 has 16 residues. V dropped 1 base and J dropped 1; count of bases not matched to a gene: 7. Germline-derived CDR1 and CDR2 are SGHRS and YFSETQ. Here the CDR3 DNA reads TGCGCCAGCAGCTTGCAGGGGGGTATTAATAACTATGGCTACACCTTC. This sequence encodes CASSLQGGINNYGYTF.

The V call is TRBV25-1, the J call TRBJ1-4; D is unclear. Trimming removed 3 bases from V and 8 bases from J, with 19 bases in between. Germline CDR1 is MGHDK and CDR2 is SYGVNS. This CDR3 is built from 16 residues. The CDR3 sequence: CASSDWGTPLGEKLFF. The CDR3 DNA reads as TGTGCCAGCAGTGATTGGGGAACCCCACTTGGGGAAAAACTGTTTTTT.

This clonotype was seen a handful of times. The rearrangement links TRBV5-1 to TRBJ1-1; D remains unclear. Trimming stripped 0 bases from V and 5 bases from J, with 8 bases between. CDR3 length: 13 residues. Germline CDR1 is SGHRS and CDR2 is YFSETQ. This chain's CDR3 is CASSLAPGTEAFF. The CDR3, as DNA: TGCGCCAGCAGCTTGGCCCCGGGGACTGAAGCTTTCTTT.

This clonotype was recorded a few times. V gene TRBV9 combines with J gene TRBJ2-7, with D tentatively TRBD2 (6 bases). Germline V CDR1 and CDR2: SGDLS, YYNGEE. The germline V and J ends were trimmed by 0 bases and 7 bases, with 17 bases remaining between them. This CDR3 is 15 amino acids long. The CDR3 DNA sequence: TGTGCCAGCAGCGTAGGGGGACTCGAGCCTGGGGAGCAGTACTTC. Its protein product is CASSVGGLEPGEQYF.

This clonotype is a singleton in its sample. The V call is TRBV12-3 or TRBV12-4, the J call TRBJ1-2; TRBD1 matches 8 bases. After removal of 1 base from V and 8 bases from J, the junction contained 3 bases not matched to a gene. This CDR3 contains 13 residues. In DNA form, the CDR3 reads TGTGCCAGCAGTTTAGGGACAGGGACCGGCTACACCTTC. It is translated as CASSLGTGTGYTF.

The chain uses TRBV12-3 or TRBV12-4 and TRBJ2-2, with TRBD2 identical over 8 bases. The CDR3 has 15 amino acids. Unmatched junction bases numbered 10, after V lost 4 bases and J lost 9 bases. The CDR3 is CASSSPSGPRRELFF. CDR3 DNA sequence: TGTGCCAGCAGTTCCCCTAGCGGGCCTCGCCGGGAGCTGTTTTTT.

This clonotype showed up just a few times. This chain joins TRBV7-9 and TRBJ2-5; D unclear. This CDR3 spans 14 amino acids. Deletions cut 3 bases from V and 2 bases from J, with 10 bases between. The V gene's germline CDR1 is SEHNR and CDR2 FQNEAQ (reference sequence). The CDR3 region has the DNA TGTGCCAGCAGCTTTAGTCGTGGACAAGAGACCCAGTACTTC. Its translation is CASSFSRGQETQYF.

This clonotype was detected only a few times. CDR3 sequence reads: CASSPLDRGFTEAFF. The DNA for the CDR3 is TGTGCCAGCTCACCACTCGACAGGGGGTTCACTGAAGCTTTCTTT. The V and J genes are TRBV18 and TRBJ1-1; 9 bases agree with TRBD1. The CDR3 spans 15 residues. The V gene's germline CDR1 is KGHSH and CDR2 LQKENI. The V and J ends lost 1 base and 4 bases, in that order; junction bases with no gene match: 4.

This clonotype was observed a few times. The rearrangement joins TRBV10-3 to TRBJ2-3, with D hard to call. Between the trimmed V and J ends, which lost 4 bases and 0 bases, there was a span of 11 bases. Germline V lookup: CDR1 ENHRY, CDR2 SYGVKD. The CDR3 runs 15 residues. CDR3 loop: CAISGPETSTDTQYF. The DNA of the CDR3 is TGTGCCATCAGTGGCCCAGAGACTAGCACAGATACGCAGTATTTT.

The genes are TRBV10-3 and TRBJ2-1, with 9 bases identical to TRBD1. In germline, CDR1 is ENHRY, CDR2 SYGVKD. The CDR3 contains 14 residues. The V gene end was trimmed by 10 bases and the J gene end by 8 bases; junction bases not matched to a gene: 12. The CDR3 is CASGPGQGTHEQFF. CDR3 DNA: TGTGCCAGCGGCCCGGGACAGGGAACGCATGAGCAGTTCTTC.

The chain is built from TRBV4-1 and TRBJ2-7; D could derive from TRBD1 or TRBD2 (5 bases each). CDR1 and CDR2 (germline): MGHRA, YSYEKL. The CDR3 is 19 amino acids. The V gene lost 3 bases and the J gene lost 3 bases, with 27 bases spanning the gap. DNA for the CDR3: TGCGCCAGCAGCCACGGGATGCGTTCGGGTAGGGGCAACTTCTACGAGCAGTACTTC. Its protein product is CASSHGMRSGRGNFYEQYF.

This clonotype was counted only a few times. J is TRBJ2-3 and V is TRBV24-1; 14 positions agree with TRBD2. The V and J ends lost 9 bases and 4 bases, in that order; junction bases with no gene match: 17. The CDR3 sequence is 19 residues long. The germline V gene has CDR1 KGHDR and CDR2 SFDVKD. CDR3 sequence: CATGDSIGLAGGVADTQYF. In nucleotides, the CDR3 is TGTGCCACCGGGGACAGTATCGGACTAGCGGGGGGCGTAGCAGATACGCAGTATTTT.

This clonotype was recorded a few times. This chain connects TRBV15 to TRBJ1-1, with a weak D call TRBD1 (6 bases). The CDR3 spans 14 residues. The V gene lost 6 bases and the J gene lost 1 base, with 12 bases spanning the gap. CDR1 and CDR2 (germline): LNHNV, YYDKDF (reference sequence). The CDR3 spells CATSPGQPNTEAFF. CDR3 DNA: TGTGCCACCAGTCCCGGACAGCCGAACACTGAAGCTTTCTTT.

This clonotype appeared many times. The CDR3 sequence: CASVRTDYNEQFF. The CDR3 nucleotides read TGTGCCAGCGTGCGGACAGACTACAATGAGCAGTTCTTC. The chain is built from TRBV5-5 and TRBJ2-1; D perhaps matches TRBD1 (6 bases). The CDR3 is 13 residues long. V was trimmed by 7 bases and J by 3 bases, leaving 11 bases between them. The germline V gene encodes CDR1 SGHKS and CDR2 YYEKEE (reference sequence).

This clonotype appeared a few times. The chain employs TRBV29-1 and TRBJ1-2; D uncertain. With 0 bases removed from V and 1 base from J, the gap between germline ends came to 12 bases. Germline V CDR1 and CDR2: SQVTM, ANQGSEA. This CDR3 comprises 15 residues. The CDR3 loop is CSVEEWTELNYGYTF. CDR3 coding DNA: TGCAGCGTTGAAGAATGGACGGAACTTAACTATGGCTACACCTTC.

The table lists this clonotype with a few counts. This sequence joins TRBV6-1 and TRBJ1-2; the match to TRBD1 covers 7 bases. Germline CDR1 and CDR2: MNHNS and SASEGT. The CDR3 has 12 amino acids. Unmatched junction bases numbered 6, after V lost 5 bases and J lost 9 bases. The CDR3: CASSSRQGSYTF. The CDR3, as DNA: TGTGCCAGCAGTTCCCGACAGGGAAGCTACACCTTC.

The genes are TRBV5-1 and TRBJ2-3, with D tentatively TRBD2 (6 bases). Trimming took 1 base from V and 4 from J, leaving 13 bases between them. This CDR3 is built from 15 residues. Germline CDR1 and CDR2: SGHRS and YFSETQ. CDR3: CASSLRGLGADTQYF. CDR3 nucleotide sequence: TGCGCCAGCAGCTTGCGGGGGTTAGGCGCAGATACGCAGTATTTT.

This clonotype was counted many times. This chain uses TRBV7-9 with TRBJ2-7, with D unclear. This CDR3 region has 13 residues. In germline, CDR1 is SEHNR, CDR2 FQNEAQ (reference sequence). Trimming took off 4 bases at V and 0 bases at J, with 7 bases between the two ends. CDR3 nucleotide sequence: TGTGCCAGCAGCTCCGGCGACTCCTACGAGCAGTACTTC. Protein: CASSSGDSYEQYF.

This chain uses TRBV7-9 with TRBJ2-5, with a tentative D call TRBD2 (6 bases). CDR3 size: 16 residues. The V end lost 5 bases, the J end lost 3 bases, and 19 bases lay between the germline ends. The germline V gene encodes CDR1 SEHNR and CDR2 FQNEAQ (reference sequence). CDR3 loop: CASSPRRAYGKETQYF. The CDR3 DNA sequence: TGTGCCAGCAGCCCTAGGAGGGCATATGGGAAAGAGACCCAGTACTTC.

This clonotype was counted a few times. The CDR3 reads CASSFEVQGISYEQYF. DNA for the CDR3: TGTGCCAGCAGTTTTGAGGTACAGGGGATATCCTACGAGCAGTACTTC. The rearrangement uses TRBV27 and TRBJ2-7; 7 nucleotides agree with TRBD1. The junction had 9 bases not matched to a gene; V was cut back by 3 bases and J by 1 base. The CDR3 contains 16 residues. Germline CDR1 reads MNHEY; CDR2 reads SMNVEV (reference sequence).

The chain has TRBV24-1 and TRBJ1-5; D might be TRBD1 (6 bases). Germline lookup yields CDR1 KGHDR and CDR2 SFDVKD. The CDR3 extends over 13 amino acids. Trimming shortened V by 12 bases and J by 8 bases, and 19 bases separated the two germline ends. The CDR3 DNA sequence: TGTGCCTCGGGGGGACACCGGGGAGAGCCCCAGCATTTT. Translating gives CASGGHRGEPQHF.

This clonotype turned up a few times. This rearrangement joins TRBV7-9 to TRBJ2-2; 8 positions agree with TRBD2. The CDR3 is 17 amino acids. Trimming took 3 bases from V and 0 from J; bases not matched to a gene: 6. Looked up from germline, CDR1 is SEHNR and CDR2 is FQNEAQ (reference sequence). The CDR3 loop is CASSLGLAGPNTGELFF. DNA for the CDR3: TGTGCCAGCAGCTTGGGGCTAGCGGGCCCGAACACCGGGGAGCTGTTTTTT.

This clonotype was detected only a few times. This sequence joins TRBV11-3 and TRBJ1-1, with D unresolved. V was shortened by 3 bases and J by 8 bases, with 7 bases between the two germline ends. The CDR3 length is 11 residues. The V gene's germline CDR1 is SGHNT and CDR2 YENEEA. This chain's CDR3 is CASSFLGEAFF. CDR3 coding DNA: TGTGCCAGCAGCTTTTTGGGGGAAGCTTTCTTT.

This clonotype turned up a few times. CDR3 amino acids: CASSLGRGLLNTEAFF. The DNA for the CDR3 is TGCGCCAGCAGCTTGGGACGTGGACTGTTGAACACTGAAGCTTTCTTT. This chain links TRBV5-1 with TRBJ1-1; D unclear. The CDR3 consists of 16 residues. The germline V gene encodes CDR1 SGHRS and CDR2 YFSETQ. V was clipped by 0 bases and J by 0 bases, with 12 bases between them.

This clonotype was detected only a few times. The chain links TRBV5-6 to TRBJ2-6; D not resolved. The CDR3 contains 15 residues. V was trimmed by 3 bases and J by 3 bases, leaving 10 bases between them. CDR1 and CDR2 (germline): SGHDT, YYEEEE. The CDR3 loop is CASSSRRSGANVLTF. CDR3 coding DNA: TGTGCCAGCAGCTCGCGGAGAAGTGGGGCCAACGTCCTGACTTTC.